The 20 T cell receptor beta chains reported below all come from one sample, sequenced in a study of T-cell memory formation after mild COVID-19. Using its own MiXCR run on the 5' RACE reads, TCRdb lists one record per CDR3 protein. The table records approximately 430,000 distinct CDR3 sequences, 23% of them present only once. The sequencing sample was made of PBMCs or a T cell subset sorted from them (not recorded which). Receptors were obtained from an adult woman who had mild COVID-19 (a few samples of this study predate the infection). Cell type and time point are not known.

V gene TRBV30 combines with J gene TRBJ1-4; D may be TRBD1 (6 bases). Germline loops: CDR1 GTSNPN, CDR2 SVGIG (reference sequence). Trimming left V 3 bases short and J 7 bases short, with 18 bases between. The CDR3 contains 15 residues. In DNA form, the CDR3 reads TGTGCCTGGAGCAACGGGGGCCAGGAGGGTGAAAAACTGTTTTTT. Translated, it gives CAWSNGGQEGEKLFF.

The rearrangement uses TRBV29-1 and TRBJ2-7, with D uncertain. Trimming took 7 bases from V and 4 from J, leaving 11 bases between them. Germline CDR1 reads SQVTM; CDR2 reads ANQGSEA. This CDR3 region has 11 residues. CDR3 protein: CSASEEYEQYF. In DNA form, the CDR3 reads TGCAGCGCCTCTGAGGAGTACGAGCAGTACTTC.

This clonotype was counted many times. This chain joins TRBV4-2 and TRBJ2-2; D uncertain. V lost 0 bases, J lost 6 bases, and 8 bases lay in between. CDR1 and CDR2 from the germline V gene are LGHNA and YNFKEQ. This CDR3 has 14 amino acids. The CDR3 sequence is CASSQENGPGELFF. Here the CDR3 DNA reads TGTGCCAGCAGCCAAGAGAATGGGCCCGGGGAGCTGTTTTTT.

The rearrangement uses TRBV4-1 and TRBJ2-5; D is possibly TRBD1 (5 bases). The CDR3 is 15 residues long. Germline V lookup: CDR1 MGHRA, CDR2 YSYEKL. V was pared by 2 bases and J by 2 bases, with 12 bases between. CDR3 nucleotides: TGCGCCAGCAGCCAACTTATTGACAGTCAAGAGACCCAGTACTTC. Its protein is CASSQLIDSQETQYF.

The gene calls are TRBV27 and TRBJ1-2; tentatively, D is TRBD1 (6 bases). Per the germline V gene, CDR1 is MNHEY and CDR2 is SMNVEV (reference sequence). CDR3 length equals 13 residues. The V and J ends lost 8 bases and 4 bases respectively, with 14 bases between them. The chain's CDR3 is CASPMQGFYGYTF. CDR3 in DNA: TGTGCCAGCCCAATGCAGGGGTTCTATGGCTACACCTTC.

This clonotype has only a few counts. The chain employs TRBV14 and TRBJ2-7; tentative D call: TRBD1 (6 bases). In germline, CDR1 is SGHDN, CDR2 FVKESK. This CDR3 has 16 amino acids. V lost 0 bases, J lost 7 bases, and 19 bases lay in between. The CDR3 nucleotides read TGTGCCAGCAGCCAAGATCTTGGGACAACCACTGGGGAGCAGTACTTC. Translation: CASSQDLGTTTGEQYF.

This clonotype was observed a few times. CDR3 in DNA: TGTGCCAGCAGCTTGGAACCCGCCAAAAACATTCAGTACTTC. Protein: CASSLEPAKNIQYF. V gene TRBV5-4 combines with J gene TRBJ2-4; D gene uncertain. V shed 0 bases and J shed 1 base, with 5 bases lying between them. This CDR3 has 14 amino acids. The germline gives CDR1 SGHNT, CDR2 YYREEE (reference sequence).

The V call is TRBV29-1, the J call TRBJ2-3; D possibly uses TRBD1 or TRBD2 (5 bases each). The germline V gene has CDR1 SQVTM and CDR2 ANQGSEA. V shed 6 bases and J shed 1 base, with 8 bases lying between them. The CDR3 is 12 amino acids. The CDR3 sequence: CSVGDGTDTQYF. The CDR3 DNA is TGCAGCGTGGGGGACGGCACAGATACGCAGTATTTT.

The gene calls are TRBV5-4 and TRBJ2-1; TRBD1 is a possible D gene (5 bases). The germline V and J ends were trimmed by 4 bases and 9 bases, with 14 bases remaining between them. The CDR3 has 13 amino acids. Germline V gives CDR1 SGHNT, CDR2 YYREEE (reference sequence). CDR3 bases: TGTGCCAGCAGCGAGTTTGGGGCCCGTGAGCAGTTCTTC. It translates to CASSEFGAREQFF.

A few counts support this clonotype. The V and J genes are TRBV20-1 and TRBJ2-7, with 13 bases that match TRBD2. Germline CDR1 DFQATT, CDR2 SNEGSKA (reference sequence). The V gene end was trimmed by 4 bases and the J gene end by 4 bases; junction bases not matched to a gene: 4. The CDR3 spans 14 residues. This chain's CDR3 is CSATRTSGSYEQYF. DNA of the CDR3: TGCAGTGCTACCAGGACTAGCGGGAGTTACGAGCAGTACTTC.

The chain has TRBV20-1 and TRBJ1-2; 7 nucleotides align to TRBD1. This CDR3 spans 13 amino acids. J was trimmed by 8 bases and V by 1 base; bases with no gene match: 7. Germline lookup yields CDR1 DFQATT and CDR2 SNEGSKA (reference sequence). The CDR3 DNA is TGCAGTGCTAGAGCTGCCAGGGGGGCCGGCTACACCTTC. Amino acids: CSARAARGAGYTF.

The rearrangement links TRBV5-1 to TRBJ2-3, with TRBD2 as a possible D gene (6 bases). This CDR3 has 14 amino acids. Trimming took off 10 bases at V and 2 bases at J, with 17 bases between the two ends. Germline CDR1 and CDR2: SGHRS and YFSETQ. CDR3 bases: TGCGCCTATCCGCGGGGTCCCTCCACAGATACGCAGTATTTT. It yields the protein CAYPRGPSTDTQYF. The full variable domain, with the rest looked up from reference TRBV5-1 and TRBJ2-3, is KAGVTQTPRYLIKTRGQQVTLSCSPISGHRSVSWYQQTPGQGLQFLFEYFSETQRNKGNFPGRFSGRQFSNSRSEMNVSTLELGDSALYLCAYPRGPSTDTQYFGPGTRLTVL.

The V and J genes are TRBV2 and TRBJ2-7; TRBD1 aligns across 9 bases. Germline V lookup: CDR1 SNHLY, CDR2 FYNNEI. V trimming: 6 bases; J trimming: 7 bases; junction bases outside the gene matches: 10. This CDR3 is built from 14 residues. The CDR3 region is CASRPPRDRVEQYF. The DNA of the CDR3 is TGTGCCAGCAGGCCACCCCGGGACAGGGTAGAGCAGTACTTC.

This clonotype was seen more than once but under ten times. The chain is built from TRBV5-1 and TRBJ2-5, with D uncertain. This CDR3 spans 15 amino acids. Between the trimmed V and J ends, which lost 3 bases and 5 bases, there was a span of 17 bases. Germline V CDR1 and CDR2: SGHRS, YFSETQ. CDR3 DNA: TGCGCCAGCAGCTCCGCTGCCGGGTCGGAGGAGACCCAGTACTTC. Its translation: CASSSAAGSEETQYF. The full variable domain, in which reference TRBV5-1 and TRBJ2-5 provide the parts outside the CDR3, is KAGVTQTPRYLIKTRGQQVTLSCSPISGHRSVSWYQQTPGQGLQFLFEYFSETQRNKGNFPGRFSGRQFSNSRSEMNVSTLELGDSALYLCASSSAAGSEETQYFGPGTRLLVL.

The chain has TRBV5-1 and TRBJ1-1, with D hard to call. This CDR3 has 14 amino acids. The V end was cut by 0 bases, the J end by 0 bases, with 6 bases between. Germline CDR1 and CDR2: SGHRS and YFSETQ. Here the CDR3 DNA reads TGCGCCAGCAGCTTGGTGGCGGTGAACACTGAAGCTTTCTTT. This sequence encodes CASSLVAVNTEAFF. Drawing the rest from reference TRBV5-1 and TRBJ1-1, the complete variable domain is KAGVTQTPRYLIKTRGQQVTLSCSPISGHRSVSWYQQTPGQGLQFLFEYFSETQRNKGNFPGRFSGRQFSNSRSEMNVSTLELGDSALYLCASSLVAVNTEAFFGQGTRLTVV.

This clonotype was counted at least ten times. V gene TRBV5-5 combines with J gene TRBJ2-7; a weak D match, TRBD2 (6 bases). This CDR3 is built from 14 residues. CDR1 is SGHKS and CDR2 is YYEKEE in the germline V gene (reference sequence). V was shortened by 4 bases and J by 2 bases, with 13 bases between the two germline ends. CDR3 in amino acids: CASSRTTGAYEQYF. The CDR3 coding sequence is TGTGCCAGCAGCCGTACGACGGGGGCCTACGAGCAGTACTTC.

In its sample, this clonotype was seen a few times. This chain joins TRBV5-1 and TRBJ1-1; D is perhaps TRBD1 (6 bases). Trimming removed 1 base at V and 4 bases at J, with 8 bases between. The CDR3 length is 13 residues. Germline CDR1 is SGHRS and CDR2 is YFSETQ. CDR3 DNA: TGCGCCAGCAGCTTGATAGGGGGCACTGAAGCTTTCTTT. This encodes CASSLIGGTEAFF.

This chain links TRBV15 with TRBJ1-5; possibly TRBD1 for D (5 bases). The CDR3 loop spans 13 amino acids. Germline V lookup: CDR1 LNHNV, CDR2 YYDKDF (reference sequence). V was pared by 9 bases and J by 0 bases, with 9 bases between. The CDR3 reads CATTAYSNQPQHF. The CDR3 DNA reads as TGTGCCACGACAGCGTATAGCAATCAGCCCCAGCATTTT.

This chain connects TRBV20-1 to TRBJ1-2; 7 nucleotides align to TRBD1. The V gene end was trimmed by 0 bases and the J gene end by 4 bases; junction bases not matched to a gene: 5. Per germline, CDR1 DFQATT and CDR2 SNEGSKA (reference sequence). The CDR3 length is 14 residues. In DNA, the CDR3 is TGCAGTGCTAGAGAGGGACAGTCCAGCTATGGCTACACCTTC. Translation gives CSAREGQSSYGYTF.

The chain links TRBV27 to TRBJ1-1, with D possibly being TRBD1 (6 bases). Germline-derived CDR1 and CDR2 are MNHEY and SMNVEV (reference sequence). The V and J ends lost 4 bases and 3 bases respectively, with 12 bases between them. The CDR3 runs 14 residues. As DNA, the CDR3 is TGTGCCAGCAGTTCTCTAGGGGGATACACTGAAGCTTTCTTT. It specifies CASSSLGGYTEAFF.